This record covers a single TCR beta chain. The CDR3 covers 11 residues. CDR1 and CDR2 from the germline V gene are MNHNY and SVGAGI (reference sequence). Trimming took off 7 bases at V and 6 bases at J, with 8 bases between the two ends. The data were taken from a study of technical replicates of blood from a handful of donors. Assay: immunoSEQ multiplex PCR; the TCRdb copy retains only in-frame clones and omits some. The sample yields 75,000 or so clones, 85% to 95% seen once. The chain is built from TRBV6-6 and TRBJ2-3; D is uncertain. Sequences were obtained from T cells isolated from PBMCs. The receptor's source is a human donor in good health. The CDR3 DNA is TGTGCCAGCACTTTAGCTGATACGCAGTATTTT. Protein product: CASTLADTQYF.